This T cell receptor (beta chain) was sequenced for a study of long-term antiretroviral therapy in people with HIV. Sequencing relied on immunoSEQ assay v3.0, run at survey level. Some clones are missing from TCRdb's copy, which holds only in-frame ones; the method was immunoSEQ multiplex PCR. The sample includes about 28,000 clones, approximately 86% seen only once; the top ten take 6.5% to 9%. To note about this clone: The antigen is undetermined.

Study results and limitations: Repertoires looked antigen-experienced, with only a slight naive shift after ART. Clones showing expansion before ART dominated the repertoire at all time points.

The receptor comes from a man aged 35 to 55 with HIV. Here the sequenced sample was unsorted PBMCs, taken 3 years after starting antiretroviral therapy.

The CDR3 reads CASSFFSHSNTEAFF. The CDR3 coding sequence is TGTGCCAGCAGCTTTTTTTCCCACTCGAACACTGAAGCTTTCTTT. The rearrangement uses TRBV7-9 and TRBJ1-1, with no clear D. The germline gives CDR1 SEHNR, CDR2 FQNEAQ (reference sequence). The CDR3 sequence is 15 residues long. V was shortened by 3 bases and J by 1 base, with 12 bases between the two germline ends.